A single sample gave rise to the 19 T cell receptor beta chains below, sequenced in a study of naive and memory T cell subsets. TCR cDNA received a 3' ligated oligonucleotide that carried a UMI. Ligated cDNA underwent four rounds of PCR with nested alpha and beta constant region primers and SP2. A single record per CDR3 protein comes from TCRdb applying MiXCR to the UMI-ligation and nested PCR reads. The table shows 25,000 to 30,000 distinct CDR3 sequences, with roughly 5.2% occurring only once. Source material: blood. These TCRs come from an adult in good health.

This clonotype was seen many times. The J gene is TRBJ2-7, the V gene TRBV6-5; D may match TRBD1 or TRBD2 (5 bases each). Germline assignment: CDR1 MNHEY and CDR2 SVGAGI. Trimming cost V 3 bases and J 4 bases, with 22 bases left between them. The CDR3 extends over 17 amino acids. The chain's CDR3 is CASSYSYPGTGRYEQYF. The DNA for the CDR3 is TGTGCCAGCAGTTATTCATACCCCGGGACCGGACGGTACGAGCAGTACTTC.

This clonotype was seen at least ten times. The V gene is TRBV15, the J gene TRBJ2-1; D not resolved. V was clipped by 0 bases and J by 7 bases, with 7 bases between them. The CDR3 consists of 13 residues. Germline V gene lookup returns CDR1 LNHNV and CDR2 YYDKDF (reference sequence). CDR3 loop: CATSREDENEQFF. The CDR3 coding sequence is TGTGCCACCAGCAGAGAGGACGAGAATGAGCAGTTCTTC.

This clonotype has at least ten counts. CDR3 sequence: CASSQDSNRGAYEQYF. The CDR3 DNA is TGTGCCAGCAGCCAAGATTCAAATCGGGGGGCCTACGAGCAGTACTTC. This chain links TRBV14 with TRBJ2-7, with TRBD2 matching over 7 bases. J lost 2 bases, V lost 0 bases, and 7 bases had no gene match. CDR1 is SGHDN and CDR2 is FVKESK in the germline V gene. The CDR3 is 16 residues long.

V is TRBV27 and J is TRBJ1-1; 7 bases align to TRBD1. The CDR3 totals 16 residues. J lost 8 bases, V lost 2 bases, and 14 bases had no gene match. In germline, CDR1 is MNHEY, CDR2 SMNVEV (reference sequence). The CDR3 loop is CASSLGRGRRNREAFF. The CDR3 nucleotides read TGTGCCAGCAGTTTAGGGAGGGGGCGGAGGAACAGGGAAGCTTTCTTT.

This clonotype was seen ten or more times. The chain joins TRBV12-3 or TRBV12-4 to TRBJ1-2; D perhaps matches TRBD1 (6 bases). This CDR3 region has 15 residues. Trimming shortened V by 1 base and J by 7 bases, and 16 bases separated the two germline ends. Written as DNA, the CDR3 is TGTGCCAGCAGTTTAGTGGAGCAGGGGTTTGGTGGCTACACCTTC. As protein: CASSLVEQGFGGYTF.

This clonotype was recorded many times. The rearrangement uses TRBV20-1 and TRBJ2-5; D is unclear. The CDR3 totals 10 residues. The germline gives CDR1 DFQATT, CDR2 SNEGSKA (reference sequence). The ends were cut back, 6 bases at V and 5 bases at J, with 7 bases in the middle. This chain's CDR3 is CSAAWETQYF. The CDR3 DNA sequence: TGCAGTGCCGCCTGGGAGACCCAGTACTTC.

This clonotype came up a few times. The chain carries TRBV7-2 and TRBJ2-1, with 10 nucleotides matching TRBD1. V lost 3 bases to trimming and J lost 4 bases; unmatched junction nucleotides: 0. This CDR3 has 14 residues. The germline CDR1 and CDR2 sequences are SGHTA and FQGNSA. The chain's CDR3 is CASSLGQGYNEQFF. In DNA, the CDR3 is TGTGCCAGCAGCTTGGGACAGGGGTACAATGAGCAGTTCTTC.

This clonotype was found many times. The chain has TRBV20-1 and TRBJ1-2, with D maybe TRBD1 (5 bases). CDR3 size: 13 residues. Germline V lookup: CDR1 DFQATT, CDR2 SNEGSKA (reference sequence). Trimming removed 4 bases at V and 2 bases at J, with 11 bases between. In DNA, the CDR3 is TGCAGTGCTATAACCCGGGACAACTATGGCTACACCTTC. This gives the protein CSAITRDNYGYTF.

This clonotype was seen many times. This chain links TRBV11-1 with TRBJ1-1; possibly TRBD1 for D (5 bases). The ends were cut back, 5 bases at V and 8 bases at J, with 18 bases in the middle. Germline V lookup: CDR1 SGHAT, CDR2 FQDESV (reference sequence). The CDR3 consists of 14 residues. The CDR3 reads CASSRRDPGQEAFF. The CDR3 coding sequence is TGTGCCAGCAGCCGACGAGACCCAGGACAAGAAGCTTTCTTT. The variable domain in full, completed from reference TRBV11-1 and TRBJ1-1, reads EAEVAQSPRYKITEKSQAVAFWCDPISGHATLYWYRQILGQGPELLVQFQDESVVDDSQLPKDRFSAERLKGVDSTLKIQPAELGDSAMYLCASSRRDPGQEAFFGQGTRLTVV.

This clonotype was recorded at least ten times. This chain connects TRBV5-6 to TRBJ1-1, with unresolved D. This CDR3 region has 14 residues. Germline CDR1 is SGHDT and CDR2 is YYEEEE. Between the trimmed V and J ends, which lost 0 bases and 9 bases, there was a span of 15 bases. CDR3 sequence reads: CASSLGRSPLQAFF. The CDR3 DNA follows: TGTGCCAGCAGCTTGGGGAGGTCGCCCTTGCAAGCTTTCTTT.

This clonotype was counted at least ten times. The CDR3: CAISGGLETQYF. CDR3 DNA: TGTGCCATCAGCGGGGGTCTGGAGACCCAGTACTTC. J is TRBJ2-5 and V is TRBV10-3, with D maybe TRBD2 (6 bases). The CDR3 totals 12 residues. The V end lost 6 bases, the J end lost 5 bases, and 10 bases lay between the germline ends. Looked up from germline, CDR1 is ENHRY and CDR2 is SYGVKD.

In this sample, this clonotype turned up many times. The chain couples TRBV6-6 to TRBJ2-5; 10 positions agree with TRBD2. Germline trimming cut 6 bases from V and 3 bases from J; bases unmatched to any gene: 4. The length of the CDR3 is 14 residues. Germline assignment: CDR1 MNHNY and CDR2 SVGAGI (reference sequence). CDR3 coding DNA: TGTGCCAGCAGGGGGACTAGCGAAAAAGAGACCCAGTACTTC. Its translation: CASRGTSEKETQYF.

On this clonotype: As the CDR3 is not closed by the conserved phenylalanine or tryptophan, this likely results from a read error. V usage is TRBV7-2 and J usage is TRBJ2-1, with D unclear. Trimming took 2 bases from V and 10 from J, leaving 6 bases between them. This CDR3 is 11 amino acids long. CDR1 is SGHTA, CDR2 FQGNSA, per germline. In nucleotides, the CDR3 is TGTGCCAGCAGCTTAAGGTACGAGCAGTTCTTA. It yields the protein CASSLRYEQFL.

The table lists this clonotype with many counts. CDR3 loop: CASSEGGGRTNYGYTF. The CDR3 DNA reads as TGCGCCAGCAGCGAAGGGGGCGGACGGACTAACTATGGCTACACCTTC. V gene TRBV5-1 combines with J gene TRBJ1-2, with TRBD1 matching over 7 bases. The CDR3 loop spans 16 amino acids. V lost 4 bases to trimming and J lost 0 bases; unmatched junction nucleotides: 9. CDR1 and CDR2 from the germline V gene are SGHRS and YFSETQ.

The V gene is TRBV4-1, the J gene TRBJ1-3; possible D gene TRBD1, 5 bases. V was cut by 4 bases and J by 0 bases, with 13 bases left in between. CDR3 length equals 16 residues. Germline-derived CDR1 and CDR2 are MGHRA and YSYEKL. In nucleotides, the CDR3 is TGCGCCAGCAGCCGCCGGGCTCAGGGCTCTGGAAACACCATATATTTT. This sequence encodes CASSRRAQGSGNTIYF.

This clonotype was counted many times. CDR3 residues: CAWTQGYEQYF. The CDR3, as DNA: TGTGCCTGGACACAGGGATACGAGCAGTACTTC. The V gene is TRBV30, the J gene TRBJ2-7; a weak D match, TRBD1 (6 bases). The length of the CDR3 is 11 residues. Between the trimmed V and J ends, which lost 4 bases and 4 bases, there was a span of 8 bases. Germline V gene lookup returns CDR1 GTSNPN and CDR2 SVGIG (reference sequence). Supplemented by reference TRBV30 and TRBJ2-7, the full variable domain reads SQTIHQWPATLVQPVGSPLSLECTVEGTSNPNLYWYRQAAGRGLQLLFYSVGIGQISSEVPQNLSASRPQDRQFILSSKKLLLSDSGFYLCAWTQGYEQYFGPGTRLTVT.

This clonotype has ten or more counts. The chain carries TRBV6-2 or TRBV6-3 and TRBJ2-1; 12 bases agree with TRBD2. Germline loops: CDR1 MNHEY, CDR2 SVGEGT. This CDR3 comprises 15 residues. With V trimmed by 2 bases and J by 10 bases, 6 bases remained unmatched. This CDR3 reads CASSYASGREYEQFF. Written as DNA, the CDR3 is TGTGCCAGCAGTTACGCTAGCGGGAGGGAGTACGAGCAGTTCTTC.

Many counts were recorded for this clonotype. The chain couples TRBV11-1 to TRBJ2-7; the match to TRBD1 covers 9 bases. The CDR3 totals 14 residues. Germline assignment: CDR1 SGHAT and CDR2 FQDESV (reference sequence). The trim removed 4 bases at V and 5 bases at J, leaving 6 bases unmatched. The CDR3 DNA reads as TGTGCCAGCAGCTCTACCGGGACAGGGAACGAGCAGTACTTC. Its translation: CASSSTGTGNEQYF.

This clonotype came up many times. The rearrangement links TRBV4-1 to TRBJ2-1; 11 bases line up with TRBD2. The germline V gene has CDR1 MGHRA and CDR2 YSYEKL. The ends lost 2 bases at V and 11 bases at J; junction bases unmatched: 17. This CDR3 has 18 residues. The CDR3 bases are TGCGCCAGCAGCCAATTACCGCCGGGACTAGCGGCGGGAATGAAGCAGTTCTTC. Protein: CASSQLPPGLAAGMKQFF.